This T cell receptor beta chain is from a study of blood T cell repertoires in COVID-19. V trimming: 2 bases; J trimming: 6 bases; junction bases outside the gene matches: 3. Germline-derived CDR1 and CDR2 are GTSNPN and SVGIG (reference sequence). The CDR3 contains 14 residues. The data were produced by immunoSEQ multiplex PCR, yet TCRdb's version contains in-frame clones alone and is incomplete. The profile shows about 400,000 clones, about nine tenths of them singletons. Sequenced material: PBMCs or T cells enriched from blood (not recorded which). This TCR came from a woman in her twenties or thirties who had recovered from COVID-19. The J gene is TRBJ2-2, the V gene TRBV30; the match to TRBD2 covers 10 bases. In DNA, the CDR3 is TGTGCCTGGAGTAACGGACTAGCGGCCGGGGAGCTGTTTTTT. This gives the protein CAWSNGLAAGELFF.